The text below deals with one T cell receptor beta chain. The antigen remains undetermined. The source material, RNA transcripts, was used to amplify TCR beta CDR3 regions. The HTBI primer set drove a first-round RT-PCR of the TCR CDR3. TCRdb itself ran the multiplex PCR reads through MiXCR, one entry per CDR3 protein. The top ten clones hold 7.5% to 9.5% of a sample with roughly 800,000 distinct CDR3 sequences, 38% of them seen once. The CDR3 extends over 13 amino acids. J was trimmed by 3 bases and V by 7 bases; bases with no gene match: 5. Looked up from germline, CDR1 is DFQATT and CDR2 is SNEGSKA (reference sequence). The record originates from a study of T cells in Graves' hyperthyroidism and ophthalmopathy. Graves' hyperthyroidism was deemed stable absent ophthalmopathy progression within 18 months. Study outcomes and limitations: Using 13 V-J features, a model discriminated ophthalmopathy from stable hyperthyroidism.

The sample consisted of blood. The receptor was derived from a man aged 18 to 29 with Graves' hyperthyroidism. V usage is TRBV20-1 and J usage is TRBJ2-7, with TRBD1 matching 11 bases. In DNA form, the CDR3 reads TGCAGTGTCCTCGGGACAGGGGGCTACGAGCAGTACTTC. It encodes CSVLGTGGYEQYF.